This T cell receptor (beta chain) was recorded in a study of shared clonotypes between healthy human individuals. Overall study results and limits: Among non-shared clonotypes, generation probabilities were lower than among those shared by all four donors.

This clone was observed once. The antigen remains unidentified. CDR3 size: 11 residues. Assay used: immunoSEQ multiplex PCR; TCRdb lists only in-frame clones, some missing. The sample carries a few million clones, approximately 94% recorded once. The chain links TRBV21-1 to TRBJ2-7; TRBD2, as called in the table, went unchecked against the DNA. TRBV21-1 is assigned pseudogene status. The sequencing input was naive CD4+ T cells sorted from blood. The subset denotes: CD45RA+ positively selected. The sequence came from a man younger than 35 in good health. For the CDR3, the DNA is TGTGCCAGCAGCCCTCCCTACGAGCAGTACTTC. It yields the protein CASSPPYEQYF.